This TCR beta chain stems from a study of T-cell reconstitution after alpha-beta-depleted transplantation in children. Germline CDR1 reads SGHAT; CDR2 reads FQNNGV. The CDR3 sequence is 18 residues long. Losses at the gene ends were 3 bases for V and 4 bases for J; bases not matched to a gene: 12. A library of TCRbeta sequences, prepared with unique molecular identifiers, was generated. TCRdb re-called the PCR reads with MiXCR, one entry per CDR3 protein. The sample has 640,000 or so distinct CDR3 sequences, around 17% seen once. Sequenced material: PBMCs from the stem cell graft donor, taken from the stem cell graft. The origin of this receptor is a human donor who donated a stem cell graft to a child with acute myeloid leukemia. This chain links TRBV11-2 with TRBJ2-1, with 10 bases identical to TRBD2. This CDR3 reads CASSFRSASGGRYNEQFF. The CDR3 bases are TGTGCCAGCAGCTTTAGATCGGCTAGCGGGGGACGTTACAATGAGCAGTTCTTC.